Listed here are 9 T cell receptor beta chains from one sample, sequenced in a study of T cells in localized non-small cell lung cancer. Using immunoSEQ multiplex PCR, the repertoire was profiled, and TCRdb retains in-frame clones only, with some absent. Of about 1,100 clones in the sample, about 19% were seen once. The source was normal lung tissue next to the tumor, collected before any cancer treatment. These receptor sequences come from a male donor at least 60 years old with stage II lung adenocarcinoma.

This clone was counted only a few times. V and J are TRBV28 and TRBJ1-5; no firm D call. This CDR3 is 15 amino acids long. V was clipped by 4 bases and J by 4 bases, with 14 bases between them. The germline CDR1 and CDR2 sequences are MDHEN and SYDVKM. CDR3 coding DNA: TGTGCCAGCAGTTACCCAGATCTTGGGAATCAGCCCCAGCATTTT. Translation gives CASSYPDLGNQPQHF.

This clone was counted between two and nine times. V gene TRBV23-1 combines with J gene TRBJ1-2; no definite D call. TRBV23-1 is reported as an ORF; its role is uncertain. V lost 7 bases and J 0 bases, leaving 12 bases between the germline ends. CDR3 length: 14 residues. The CDR3 DNA sequence: TGCGCCAGCACCCCTTACCACACTAACTATGGCTACACCTTC. Encoded protein: CASTPYHTNYGYTF.

This clone is deemed medium-sized. The chain has TRBV11-3 and TRBJ1-5; perhaps TRBD1 as D (6 bases). This CDR3 is built from 16 residues. V lost 1 base to trimming and J lost 4 bases, with 14 bases between them. Germline V gene data show CDR1 as SGHNT and CDR2 as YENEEA. CDR3 protein: CASSLVGGGGNQPQHF. The CDR3 DNA follows: TGTGCCAGCAGCTTAGTAGGAGGGGGGGGAAATCAGCCCCAGCATTTT.

The V call is TRBV19, the J call TRBJ2-4, with 8 bases fitting TRBD2. V trimming: 6 bases; J trimming: 4 bases; junction bases outside the gene matches: 17. Germline CDR1 LNHDA, CDR2 SQIVND (reference sequence). The CDR3 contains 18 residues. CDR3 nucleotides: TGTGCCAGTAGCCGCCCACCAACAGGGCGCGGGGGGAAAAACATTCAGTACTTC. Encoded protein: CASSRPPTGRGGKNIQYF.

This clone appeared a few times. V usage is TRBV11-3 and J usage is TRBJ2-3; D unclear. The CDR3 has 14 amino acids. CDR1 SGHNT and CDR2 YENEEA come from the germline V gene. V was clipped by 5 bases and J by 3 bases, with 12 bases between them. CDR3 residues: CASSRIVQTDTQYF. CDR3 sequence (DNA): TGTGCCAGCAGCCGTATCGTCCAGACAGATACGCAGTATTTT.

J is TRBJ1-2 and V is TRBV6-8; 7 bases match TRBD1. The CDR3 sequence is 12 residues long. V lost 8 bases to trimming and J lost 6 bases; unmatched junction nucleotides: 6. Germline CDR1 reads MNHGY; CDR2 reads SAAAGT. The CDR3 DNA sequence: TGTGCCAGCGGGACAGAGAGAAATGGCTACACCTTC. Translation gives CASGTERNGYTF.

The chain is built from TRBV6-8 and TRBJ2-7; TRBD1 is a possible D gene (5 bases). Trimming shortened V by 6 bases and J by 0 bases, and 9 bases separated the two germline ends. CDR3 length equals 13 residues. The V gene's germline CDR1 is MNHGY and CDR2 SAAAGT. The DNA of the CDR3 is TGTGCCAGCAGAGGTAGGGGCTCCTACGAGCAGTACTTC. This codes for CASRGRGSYEQYF.

V usage is TRBV19 and J usage is TRBJ2-3; TRBD2 might be the D (5 bases). The V end was cut by 6 bases, the J end by 6 bases, with 10 bases between. The CDR3 spans 12 residues. Germline V gene sequence: CDR1 LNHDA, CDR2 SQIVND (reference sequence). The CDR3 is CASRLSGDTQYF. The CDR3 bases are TGTGCCAGTAGGCTATCGGGGGATACGCAGTATTTT.

Judged by abundance, this clone is medium-sized (0.01 to 0.1%). The rearrangement uses TRBV23-1 and TRBJ2-7; 9 bases are shared with TRBD2. TRBV23-1 is designated an ORF whose function remains uncertain. The CDR3 sequence is 16 residues long. V lost 6 bases to trimming and J lost 3 bases; unmatched junction nucleotides: 12. As DNA, the CDR3 is TGCGCCAGCAGCCAAGCGATAACTAGCGGGTTCTACGAGCAGTACTTC. Translation: CASSQAITSGFYEQYF.